Each of the 27 T cell receptor beta chains below was sequenced from the same sample in a study of T cells after yellow fever vaccination (dated by TCRdb to about 2019). The sample's treatment or condition label, decoded: live attenuated yellow fever vaccine strain. Library construction relied on 5' RACE. Sequencing relied on an Illumina HiSeq 2500. TCRdb took the public reads, trimmed them with fastp at Q25, ran MiXCR for clone calling and kept in-frame beta chains. CDR3 protein duplicates are merged, each entry listing the most common genes and DNA. The sample table contains around 400,000 distinct CDR3 sequences; only one count was recorded for around 10% of them. In total, the top ten clones hold 18% of the sample. Material: PBMCs, obtained on the day of the first yellow fever vaccination. The receptors derive from a man between 18 and 35 years old who received the YFV17D yellow fever vaccine.

Only one count was recorded for this clonotype. Its ends do not fully match the called genes, so a read error is possible. The rearrangement uses TRBV2 and TRBJ2-1, with D possibly matching TRBD1 (7 bases). Germline V gene data show CDR1 as SNHLY and CDR2 as FYNNEI. The CDR3 loop spans 17 amino acids. The CDR3 is CAISLAVRQGVQHEQFF. The DNA of the CDR3 is TGTGCCATCAGTTTAGCGGTTCGGCAGGGGGTTCAGCATGAGCAGTTCTTC.

This clonotype was picked up a small number of times. The chain combines TRBV7-9 with TRBJ2-5; D is uncertain. CDR3 length: 13 amino acids. Trimming cost V 4 bases and J 5 bases, with 11 bases left between them. The germline V gene has CDR1 SEHNR and CDR2 FQNEAQ (reference sequence). This chain's CDR3 is CASSSPSAETQYF. CDR3 nucleotides: TGTGCCAGCAGCTCCCCATCGGCGGAGACCCAGTACTTC.

This clonotype has a count of ten or more. The chain employs TRBV20-1 and TRBJ2-2; 9 positions match TRBD2. Germline V gene lookup returns CDR1 DFQATT and CDR2 SNEGSKA (reference sequence). The CDR3 loop spans 14 amino acids. The J segment lost 5 bases and the V segment lost 2 bases, leaving 3 bases of the junction unmatched. CDR3 residues: CSARSGGRTGELFF. The CDR3 nucleotides are TGCAGTGCTAGAAGCGGGGGGCGGACCGGGGAGCTGTTTTTT.

The rearrangement links TRBV18 to TRBJ2-1, with a tentative D call TRBD2 (6 bases). Trimming cost V 3 bases and J 3 bases, with 12 bases left between them. CDR1 and CDR2 (germline): KGHSH, LQKENI. CDR3 length: 15 residues. Here the CDR3 reads CASSPGLPYYNEQFF. The CDR3 nucleotides are TGTGCCAGCTCACCGGGACTCCCCTACTACAATGAGCAGTTCTTC.

This clonotype was counted a few times. This rearrangement joins TRBV7-2 to TRBJ1-2; 7 positions match TRBD1. The V gene end was trimmed by 5 bases and the J gene end by 4 bases; junction bases not matched to a gene: 10. The CDR3 covers 15 residues. CDR1 SGHTA and CDR2 FQGNSA come from the germline V gene. The CDR3, as DNA: TGTGCCAGCAGCCCGAACCAGGGGGGGGGCTATGGCTACACCTTC. Its protein is CASSPNQGGGYGYTF.

The chain links TRBV5-1 to TRBJ2-5; D possibly matches TRBD1 or TRBD2 (6 bases each). Looked up from germline, CDR1 is SGHRS and CDR2 is YFSETQ. CDR3 length: 15 amino acids. The V gene lost 0 bases and the J gene lost 2 bases, with 11 bases spanning the gap. The CDR3 DNA reads as TGCGCCAGCAGCTTGGAGGGGGGCCGACAAGAGACCCAGTACTTC. The encoded protein is CASSLEGGRQETQYF.

This clonotype has more than one count but fewer than ten. The V and J genes are TRBV12-3 or TRBV12-4 and TRBJ1-2; D perhaps matches TRBD1 (5 bases). V lost 6 bases and J lost 6, with 17 bases in between. CDR3 length: 14 amino acids. The CDR3 here is CASRSGTNGNGYTF. CDR3 nucleotides: TGTGCCAGCAGGTCCGGGACCAACGGGAATGGCTACACCTTC.

The chain couples TRBV30 to TRBJ2-7; TRBD1 matches 12 bases. This CDR3 contains 14 residues. Germline assignment: CDR1 GTSNPN and CDR2 SVGIG (reference sequence). V was pared by 2 bases and J by 5 bases, with 4 bases of the junction left unmatched. The CDR3 reads CAWSPGQGADEQYF. The CDR3 DNA is TGTGCCTGGAGTCCGGGACAGGGGGCTGACGAGCAGTACTTC.

The chain carries TRBV12-3 or TRBV12-4 and TRBJ2-7; 12 positions agree with TRBD1. With 5 bases clipped from V and 6 bases from J, the junction kept 5 bases outside the gene matches. CDR3 length equals 14 residues. This CDR3 reads CASSPRDRGLEQYF. In DNA, the CDR3 is TGTGCCAGCAGTCCCCGGGACAGGGGGCTCGAGCAGTACTTC.

The chain links TRBV7-2 to TRBJ2-3, with D perhaps matching TRBD2 (5 bases). Germline values: CDR1 SGHTA, CDR2 FQGNSA. The CDR3 is 16 residues long. Trimming took 5 bases from V and 2 from J, leaving 17 bases between them. DNA of the CDR3: TGTGCCAGCAGCCCCCTCCTAGGAGGCTTCACAGATACGCAGTATTTT. It encodes CASSPLLGGFTDTQYF.

V and J are TRBV5-1 and TRBJ1-2; the D is unclear. The CDR3 has 14 residues. V lost 4 bases and J 8 bases, leaving 18 bases between the germline ends. Per the germline V gene, CDR1 is SGHRS and CDR2 is YFSETQ. The CDR3 nucleotides are TGCGCCAGCAGCCAGAGCACGGGAGTTCGCGGCTACACCTTC. Its protein product is CASSQSTGVRGYTF.

This clonotype was found a few times. The chain is built from TRBV20-1 and TRBJ2-1, with 11 positions matching TRBD2. Germline V gives CDR1 DFQATT, CDR2 SNEGSKA (reference sequence). The CDR3 covers 16 residues. V dropped 0 bases and J dropped 6; count of bases not matched to a gene: 7. Here the CDR3 reads CSARDRIAGGFNEQFF. CDR3 bases: TGCAGTGCTAGAGATCGGATAGCGGGGGGGTTCAATGAGCAGTTCTTC.

This sequence joins TRBV4-1 and TRBJ2-3; D is possibly TRBD2 (6 bases). CDR1 and CDR2 (germline): MGHRA, YSYEKL. The CDR3 is 15 residues long. The V end was cut by 8 bases, the J end by 0 bases, with 15 bases between. The CDR3 region has the DNA TGCGCCAGCGCGCAGTGGGGGGTCAGCACAGATACGCAGTATTTT. Protein product: CASAQWGVSTDTQYF.

The table lists this clonotype with a few counts. The chain carries TRBV6-1 and TRBJ2-1; the D is unclear. The CDR3 spans 14 residues. Germline CDR1 reads MNHNS; CDR2 reads SASEGT. V lost 8 bases to trimming and J lost 7 bases, with 18 bases between them. The CDR3 spells CASHNPSTRNEQFF. The CDR3 DNA is TGTGCCAGCCACAACCCCTCGACCCGTAATGAGCAGTTCTTC.

This clonotype was detected ten times or more. The chain employs TRBV7-9 and TRBJ2-7; no firm D call. CDR1 is SEHNR, CDR2 FQNEAQ, per germline (reference sequence). V shed 5 bases and J shed 2 bases, with 10 bases lying between them. The CDR3 is 13 amino acids. The chain's CDR3 is CASSPGGAYEQYV. The CDR3 nucleotides are TGTGCCAGCAGCCCAGGTGGCGCCTACGAGCAGTACGTC.

V gene TRBV9 combines with J gene TRBJ2-1; no clear D gene. V lost 4 bases to trimming and J lost 6 bases, with 11 bases between them. The CDR3 covers 13 residues. CDR1 and CDR2 (germline): SGDLS, YYNGEE. The CDR3 coding sequence is TGTGCCAGCAGCTCAACCTACCCCAATGAGCAGTTCTTC. Encoded protein: CASSSTYPNEQFF.

The chain employs TRBV7-8 and TRBJ2-7, with unresolved D. The CDR3 is made up of 13 amino acids. In germline, CDR1 is SGHVS, CDR2 FQNEAQ. Trimming took off 0 bases at V and 1 base at J, with 4 bases between the two ends. This CDR3 reads CASSLAQSYEQYV. The CDR3 region has the DNA TGTGCCAGCAGCTTAGCGCAATCCTACGAGCAGTACGTC.

This chain connects TRBV15 to TRBJ2-7; D is perhaps TRBD1 (6 bases). V was trimmed by 0 bases and J by 2 bases, leaving 11 bases between them. In germline, CDR1 is LNHNV, CDR2 YYDKDF (reference sequence). The length of the CDR3 is 15 residues. The CDR3 protein is CATSREARTAYEQYF. The CDR3 DNA follows: TGTGCCACCAGCAGAGAGGCGCGGACAGCCTACGAGCAGTACTTC.

This clonotype has just a few counts. The chain carries TRBV6-1 and TRBJ1-1; 7 bases line up with TRBD1. V was clipped by 6 bases and J by 1 base; unmatched bases: 2. The V gene's germline CDR1 is MNHNS and CDR2 SASEGT. This CDR3 has 13 amino acids. The CDR3 loop reads CASSGTENTEAFF. The CDR3 DNA reads TGTGCCAGCAGCGGGACAGAGAACACTGAAGCTTTCTTT.

The chain links TRBV6-2 or TRBV6-3 to TRBJ1-1, with unresolved D. The CDR3 sequence is 16 residues long. Trimming left V 6 bases short and J 1 base short, with 18 bases between. Per the germline V gene, CDR1 is MNHEY and CDR2 is SVGEGT. The CDR3 DNA sequence: TGTGCCAGCAGCCTAAGCCTTGGACGGAAGAACACTGAAGCTTTCTTT. Translated: CASSLSLGRKNTEAFF.

This clonotype appeared a few times. This rearrangement joins TRBV12-3 or TRBV12-4 to TRBJ2-3, with a possible D match to TRBD2 (7 bases). The CDR3 sequence is 13 residues long. Trimming took off 8 bases at V and 5 bases at J, with 14 bases between the two ends. DNA of the CDR3: TGTGCCAGCCGGGGGGAGGGGGAAGATACGCAGTATTTT. Translated, it gives CASRGEGEDTQYF.

There are a few counts of this clonotype. V and J are TRBV20-1 and TRBJ2-1; 9 nucleotides match TRBD2. Germline V gene sequence: CDR1 DFQATT, CDR2 SNEGSKA (reference sequence). CDR3 size: 14 residues. The junction had 6 bases not matched to a gene; V was cut back by 0 bases and J by 9 bases. The CDR3 loop is CSAREGLAWGEQFF. The CDR3 DNA follows: TGCAGTGCTAGAGAGGGACTAGCCTGGGGTGAGCAGTTCTTC.

V gene TRBV20-1 combines with J gene TRBJ2-7, with D tentatively TRBD1 (5 bases). Looked up from germline, CDR1 is DFQATT and CDR2 is SNEGSKA (reference sequence). Trimming removed 1 base from V and 6 bases from J, with 13 bases in between. The length of the CDR3 is 13 residues. The CDR3 DNA follows: TGCAGTGCTAGAGTTACAGGATCGCGCGAGCAGTACTTC. Translating gives CSARVTGSREQYF.

The chain employs TRBV7-2 and TRBJ1-4, with TRBD1 identical over 7 bases. Germline trimming cut 5 bases from V and 8 bases from J; bases unmatched to any gene: 8. This CDR3 has 14 residues. Germline assignment: CDR1 SGHTA and CDR2 FQGNSA. CDR3 sequence (DNA): TGTGCCAGCAGCCAAACAGGGGCGGGGGAAAAACTGTTTTTT. It translates to CASSQTGAGEKLFF.

This clonotype was counted only a few times. V usage is TRBV11-2 and J usage is TRBJ2-6; 12 bases map to TRBD2. This CDR3 has 18 amino acids. Germline CDR1 reads SGHAT; CDR2 reads FQNNGV. J lost 3 bases, V lost 5 bases, and 8 bases had no gene match. CDR3 DNA sequence: TGTGCCAGCAGCCCCGCTAGCGGGGGGGCCTTTGGGGCCAACGTCCTGACTTTC. Translating gives CASSPASGGAFGANVLTF.

This clonotype was observed a handful of times. J is TRBJ2-7 and V is TRBV7-2; 8 bases fit TRBD2. The CDR3 runs to 15 residues. From germline, CDR1 is SGHTA and CDR2 FQGNSA. J lost 3 bases, V lost 3 bases, and 7 bases had no gene match. CDR3 sequence reads: CASSFRLGLDYEQYV. The CDR3 DNA is TGTGCCAGCAGCTTTCGTCTGGGACTAGACTACGAGCAGTACGTC.

This clonotype has just a few counts. The J gene is TRBJ2-3, the V gene TRBV19, with D perhaps matching TRBD2 (6 bases). V was clipped by 6 bases and J by 4 bases, with 20 bases between them. Germline CDR1 and CDR2: LNHDA and SQIVND (reference sequence). This CDR3 contains 16 residues. The DNA of the CDR3 is TGTGCCAGTAGCCCTCGTAGAGGAGGGTGGGCAGATACGCAGTATTTT. Its protein product is CASSPRRGGWADTQYF.